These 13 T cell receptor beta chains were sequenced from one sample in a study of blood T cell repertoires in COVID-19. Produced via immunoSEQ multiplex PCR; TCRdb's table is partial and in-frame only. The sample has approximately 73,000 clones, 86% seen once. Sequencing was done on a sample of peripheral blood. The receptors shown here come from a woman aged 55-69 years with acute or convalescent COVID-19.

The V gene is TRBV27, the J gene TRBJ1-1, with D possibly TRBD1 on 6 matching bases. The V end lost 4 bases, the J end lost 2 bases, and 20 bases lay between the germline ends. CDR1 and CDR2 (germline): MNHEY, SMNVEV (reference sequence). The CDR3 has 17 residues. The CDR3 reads CASSSQRPTGINTEAFF. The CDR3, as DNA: TGTGCCAGCAGTTCCCAAAGACCAACAGGGATCAACACTGAAGCTTTCTTT.

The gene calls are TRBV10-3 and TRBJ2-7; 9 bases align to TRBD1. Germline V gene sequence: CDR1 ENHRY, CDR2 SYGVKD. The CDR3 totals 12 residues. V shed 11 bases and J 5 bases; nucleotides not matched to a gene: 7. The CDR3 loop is CASRDRVNEQYF. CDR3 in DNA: TGTGCCTCCCGGGACAGGGTCAACGAGCAGTACTTC.

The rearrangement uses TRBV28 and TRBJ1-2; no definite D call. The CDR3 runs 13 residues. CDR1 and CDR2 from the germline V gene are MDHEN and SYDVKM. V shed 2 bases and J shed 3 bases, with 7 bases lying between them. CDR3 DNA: TGTGCCAGCAGTTTACGGGGATACTATGGCTACACCTTC. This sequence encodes CASSLRGYYGYTF.

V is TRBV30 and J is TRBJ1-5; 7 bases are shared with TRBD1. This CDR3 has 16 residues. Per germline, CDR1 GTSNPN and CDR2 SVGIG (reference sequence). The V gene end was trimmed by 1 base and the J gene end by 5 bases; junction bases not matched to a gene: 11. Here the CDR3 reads CAWSGGQSQGHQPQHF. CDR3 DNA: TGTGCCTGGAGTGGGGGACAGTCACAAGGGCATCAGCCCCAGCATTTT.

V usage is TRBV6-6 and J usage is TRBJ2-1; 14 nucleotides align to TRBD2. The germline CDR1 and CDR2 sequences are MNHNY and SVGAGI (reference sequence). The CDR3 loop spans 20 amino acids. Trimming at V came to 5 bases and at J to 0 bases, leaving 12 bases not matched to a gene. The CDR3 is CASSPSPGLAGVSSYNEQFF. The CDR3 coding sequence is TGTGCCAGCAGTCCTTCCCCGGGACTAGCGGGAGTGTCCTCCTACAATGAGCAGTTCTTC.

For the CDR3, the DNA is TGTGCCATCAGCGGGGGTTCTGGAAACACCATATATTTT. This sequence encodes CAISGGSGNTIYF. The chain joins TRBV10-3 to TRBJ1-3, with a weak D call TRBD1 (5 bases). The CDR3 extends over 13 amino acids. Trimming cost V 6 bases and J 1 base, with 7 bases left between them. Germline assignment: CDR1 ENHRY and CDR2 SYGVKD.

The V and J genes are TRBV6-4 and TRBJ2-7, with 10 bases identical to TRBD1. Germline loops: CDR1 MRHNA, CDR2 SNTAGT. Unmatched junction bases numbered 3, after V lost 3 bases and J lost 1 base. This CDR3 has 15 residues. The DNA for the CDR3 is TGTGCCAGCAGTGAGGGGACAGGGGCATCCTACGAGCAGTACTTC. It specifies CASSEGTGASYEQYF.

CDR3 amino acids: CASSSAGIFEQFF. The CDR3 DNA is TGTGCCAGCAGTTCGGCAGGGATCTTTGAGCAGTTCTTC. The V call is TRBV6-2 or TRBV6-3, the J call TRBJ2-1; weak D call: TRBD1 (5 bases). Germline-derived CDR1 and CDR2 are MNHEY and SVGEGT. The CDR3 covers 13 residues. V lost 4 bases to trimming and J lost 9 bases, with 13 bases between them.

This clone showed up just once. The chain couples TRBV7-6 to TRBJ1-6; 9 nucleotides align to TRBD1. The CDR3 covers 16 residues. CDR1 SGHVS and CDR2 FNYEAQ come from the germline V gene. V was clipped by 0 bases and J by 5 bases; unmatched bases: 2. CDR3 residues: CASSLAGTGNNSPLHF. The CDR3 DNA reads TGTGCCAGCAGCTTAGCCGGGACAGGGAATAATTCACCCCTCCACTTT.

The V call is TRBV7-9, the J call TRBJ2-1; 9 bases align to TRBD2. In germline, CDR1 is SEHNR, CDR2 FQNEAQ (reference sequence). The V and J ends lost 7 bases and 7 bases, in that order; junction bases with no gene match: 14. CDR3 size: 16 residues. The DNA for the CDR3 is TGTGCCAGCACCTTGAATCTGGCGGGAGGGAGGAATGAGCAGTTCTTC. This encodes CASTLNLAGGRNEQFF.

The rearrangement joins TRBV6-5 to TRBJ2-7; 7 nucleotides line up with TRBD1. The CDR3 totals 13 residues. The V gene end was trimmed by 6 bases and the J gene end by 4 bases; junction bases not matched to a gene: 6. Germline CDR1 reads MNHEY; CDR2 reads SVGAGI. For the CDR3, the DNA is TGTGCCAGCAGGACAGGGACCTGGTACGAGCAGTACTTC. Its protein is CASRTGTWYEQYF.

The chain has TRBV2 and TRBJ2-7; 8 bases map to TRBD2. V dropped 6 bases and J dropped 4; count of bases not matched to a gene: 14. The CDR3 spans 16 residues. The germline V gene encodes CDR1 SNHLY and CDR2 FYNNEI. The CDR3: CASSHGERGRRYEQYF. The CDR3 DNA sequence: TGTGCCAGCAGCCACGGGGAGCGGGGGCGGCGGTACGAGCAGTACTTC.

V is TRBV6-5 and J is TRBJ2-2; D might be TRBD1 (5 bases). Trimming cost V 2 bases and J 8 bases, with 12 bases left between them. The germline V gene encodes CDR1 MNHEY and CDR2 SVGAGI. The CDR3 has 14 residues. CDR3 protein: CASSYVQAVGELFF. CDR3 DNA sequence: TGTGCCAGCAGTTACGTACAGGCAGTTGGGGAGCTGTTTTTT.